The clone carrying this T cell receptor (beta chain) came up a few times. The antigen is not known. The sample belongs to a study of identical twins. The cDNA had a unique molecular identifier and a template-switch universal primer site. TCRdb reprocessed the 5' RACE reads via MiXCR and lists one record per CDR3 protein. The sample lists about 250,000 distinct CDR3 sequences; approximately 7.3% were seen once. CDR3 size: 14 residues. Germline loops: CDR1 LGHDT, CDR2 YNNKEL (reference sequence). V was pared by 3 bases and J by 0 bases, with 5 bases between. Regarding the study as a whole: Insertion counts were lower in abundant cord blood beta clonotypes, a trend that memory repertoires did not show. The study found weaker excess twin sharing in beta out-of-frame sequences.

The same sample was also studied in work on yellow fever vaccine responses in identical twins.

Sequencing input: CD8+ T cells sorted from blood. The receptor was derived from a woman aged 18-29 years in good health. The chain employs TRBV3-1 and TRBJ2-2; D is ambiguous. Written as DNA, the CDR3 is TGTGCCAGCAGCCATCTCGCGAACACCGGGGAGCTGTTTTTT. Residues: CASSHLANTGELFF.